The 13 T cell receptor beta chains below come from one sample, sequenced in a study of blood T cell repertoires in COVID-19. The data were produced by immunoSEQ multiplex PCR, yet TCRdb's version contains in-frame clones alone and is incomplete. This table holds approximately 150,000 clones, about 81% found once. Sequencing was carried out using peripheral blood. The receptors come from a human donor in a cohort sampled during active COVID-19.

This chain connects TRBV12-3 or TRBV12-4 to TRBJ1-2; D is uncertain. The CDR3 is made up of 13 amino acids. V lost 6 bases and J lost 7, with 15 bases in between. In DNA form, the CDR3 reads TGTGCCAGCAGACTGGGCACAACCGGTGGCTACACCTTC. Translated: CASRLGTTGGYTF.

The V call is TRBV12-3 or TRBV12-4, the J call TRBJ2-3, with D possibly TRBD2 on 6 matching bases. The V end was cut by 10 bases, the J end by 2 bases, with 10 bases between. This CDR3 has 12 amino acids. DNA for the CDR3: TGTGCCACATCGGGAGACACAGATACGCAGTATTTT. As protein: CATSGDTDTQYF.

This rearrangement joins TRBV7-3 to TRBJ2-7, with TRBD1 matching 7 bases. This CDR3 spans 13 amino acids. Germline CDR1 and CDR2: SGHTA and FQGTGA. Germline trimming cut 5 bases from V and 3 bases from J; bases unmatched to any gene: 4. CDR3 nucleotide sequence: TGTGCCAGCAGCCCCGGGGACAGCTACGAGCAGTACTTC. Translation: CASSPGDSYEQYF.

This chain joins TRBV6-5 and TRBJ1-2, with D maybe TRBD1 (5 bases). Germline-derived CDR1 and CDR2 are MNHEY and SVGAGI. The length of the CDR3 is 11 residues. CDR3 coding DNA: TGTGCAACGGGGGCTAACTATGGCTACACCTTC. Its translation is CATGANYGYTF.

The chain is built from TRBV2 and TRBJ2-1, with 9 bases that match TRBD2. The CDR3 spans 15 residues. Unmatched junction bases numbered 2, after V lost 0 bases and J lost 5 bases. Per the germline V gene, CDR1 is SNHLY and CDR2 is FYNNEI. The CDR3: CASSEARGGDNEQFF. The CDR3 region has the DNA TGTGCCAGCAGTGAAGCGCGGGGGGGGGACAATGAGCAGTTCTTC.

This chain connects TRBV6-5 to TRBJ2-1; the match to TRBD1 covers 9 bases. The CDR3 is 13 residues long. V was clipped by 7 bases and J by 7 bases; unmatched bases: 5. CDR1 is MNHEY and CDR2 is SVGAGI in the germline V gene. The CDR3 sequence is CASNRGPGNEQFF. CDR3 nucleotide sequence: TGTGCCAGCAACAGGGGGCCGGGAAATGAGCAGTTCTTC.

The gene calls are TRBV6-6 and TRBJ2-5; 7 nucleotides agree with TRBD1. Losses at the gene ends were 6 bases for V and 6 bases for J; bases not matched to a gene: 13. Germline CDR1 is MNHNY and CDR2 is SVGAGI (reference sequence). The CDR3 length is 15 residues. The CDR3 nucleotides read TGTGCCAGCAGCCCTATAATTACAGGGGAGAAGACCCAGTACTTC. As protein: CASSPIITGEKTQYF.

The V and J genes are TRBV19 and TRBJ1-3; D may be TRBD1 (5 bases). Trimming removed 6 bases at V and 0 bases at J, with 12 bases between. The CDR3 has 15 residues. Germline CDR1 is LNHDA and CDR2 is SQIVND (reference sequence). This CDR3 reads CASSPNRSSGNTIYF. CDR3 bases: TGTGCCAGTAGCCCAAACAGGAGCTCTGGAAACACCATATATTTT.

CDR3 protein: CASSEGGLEQFF. In DNA form, the CDR3 reads TGTGCCAGCTCTGAAGGGGGCCTTGAGCAGTTCTTC. V is TRBV18 and J is TRBJ2-1, with 7 bases matching TRBD1. The V gene end was trimmed by 6 bases and the J gene end by 9 bases; junction bases not matched to a gene: 5. The CDR3 loop spans 12 amino acids. Germline values: CDR1 KGHSH, CDR2 LQKENI. Filled out from reference TRBV18 and TRBJ2-1, the complete variable domain reads NAGVMQNPRHLVRRRGQEARLRCSPMKGHSHVYWYRQLPEEGLKFMVYLQKENIIDESGMPKERFSAEFPKEGPSILRIQQVVRGDSAAYFCASSEGGLEQFFGPGTRLTVL.

The rearrangement uses TRBV30 and TRBJ2-7; D perhaps matches TRBD1 (6 bases). From germline, CDR1 is GTSNPN and CDR2 SVGIG (reference sequence). V dropped 5 bases and J dropped 3 bases, with 14 bases sitting between them. CDR3 length: 13 residues. CDR3 nucleotides: TGTGCCTGGGCCCGGGACACCTACTACGAGCAGTACTTC. It encodes CAWARDTYYEQYF.

This chain connects TRBV21-1 to TRBJ1-1; TRBD1 reflects the table's D call only, with no check against the DNA. TRBV21-1 is a listed pseudogene. CDR3 length: 21 residues. The CDR3 here is CASSKARYDGTGGWSGTEAFF. DNA of the CDR3: TGTGCCAGCAGCAAAGCCCGATACGACGGGACAGGGGGCTGGAGTGGCACTGAAGCTTTCTTT.

The chain carries TRBV7-9 and TRBJ1-6, with 7 bases aligning to TRBD1. The CDR3 is made up of 16 amino acids. Germline V gene lookup returns CDR1 SEHNR and CDR2 FQNEAQ (reference sequence). With V trimmed by 4 bases and J by 5 bases, 8 bases remained unmatched. CDR3 DNA: TGTGCCAGCAGCTCACCCACAGGGGAAAATAATTCACCCCTCCACTTT. Translation gives CASSSPTGENNSPLHF.

V gene TRBV4-3 combines with J gene TRBJ2-3; 7 nucleotides align to TRBD1. CDR3 size: 14 residues. The germline V gene encodes CDR1 LGHNA and CDR2 YSLEER. J gave up 4 bases and V 1 base, and 2 bases lay outside the gene matches. In DNA, the CDR3 is TGCGCCAGCAGCCAAGTAGGGGGCTCAGATACGCAGTATTTT. Translating gives CASSQVGGSDTQYF.